This T cell receptor (beta chain) derives from a study of blood T cell repertoires in COVID-19. Source study methods: Amplification of reference gene primers was used by the study to estimate nucleated cell counts. Produced via immunoSEQ multiplex PCR; TCRdb's table is partial and in-frame only. V, J and clone size reflect that table, while D and trimming were determined from the DNA. The table records just under 90,000 clones, less than 80% of them present only once. This CDR3 comprises 14 residues. V dropped 4 bases and J dropped 2 bases, with 12 bases sitting between them. Germline CDR1 is SGHNT and CDR2 is YYREEE (reference sequence).

The sample comprised peripheral blood. This TCR was recovered from an elderly woman with acute or convalescent COVID-19. This chain joins TRBV5-4 and TRBJ1-1; possible D gene TRBD1, 6 bases. The CDR3 coding sequence is TGTGCCAGCAGCCAGGACAGCTTCAACACTGAAGCTTTCTTT. Amino acids: CASSQDSFNTEAFF.